This T cell receptor (beta chain) stems from a study of early T cells in non-severe SARS-CoV-2 infection. This clonotype was picked up a small number of times. TCRdb passed the 5' RACE reads through MiXCR, listing each CDR3 protein once. The sample has tens of thousands of distinct CDR3 sequences, around an eighth seen once. The ends were cut back, 4 bases at V and 4 bases at J, with 9 bases in the middle. CDR3 length: 13 residues. CDR1 and CDR2 (germline): SEHNR, FQNEAQ (reference sequence). The sample in question was whole blood, obtained at baseline. The V call is TRBV7-9, the J call TRBJ2-3; maybe TRBD2 (6 bases). The receptor was isolated from an adult who was a healthcare worker with PCR-confirmed SARS-CoV-2 infection or an uninfected control (not recorded which). DNA for the CDR3: TGTGCCAGCAGCTGGACTACCGCAGATACGCAGTATTTT. Protein sequence: CASSWTTADTQYF. Based on the CDR3 plus reference TRBV7-9 and TRBJ2-3, the full variable domain is DTGVSQNPRHKITKRGQNVTFRCDPISEHNRLYWYRQTLGQGPEFLTYFQNEAQLEKSRLLSDRFSAERPKGSFSTLEIQRTEQGDSAMYLCASSWTTADTQYFGPGTRLTVL.